This is a list of T cell receptor beta chains from one sample in a study of human T cells and chemical hapten exposure. TCRdb itself ran the RACE reads through MiXCR, one entry per CDR3 protein. The repertoire holds fewer than 40,000 distinct CDR3 sequences, with roughly 5% as singletons. Sequencing was performed on whole blood. These TCRs come from a human donor in good health. Some clones in this sample may be carry-over from other donors' samples. The conserved cysteine and the conserved F or W are not part of the CDR3 here. Fields, in order: V gene, J gene, CDR3 protein.

>TRBV20-1|TRBJ2-5
SAVQGARETQY
>TRBV5-1|TRBJ1-2
ASSLGTDNYGYT
>TRBV4-1|TRBJ1-2
ASSPHRWGSYYGYT
>TRBV10-3|TRBJ2-3
AISESGRENTQY
>TRBV20-1|TRBJ2-7
SARTAYEQY
>TRBV4-1|TRBJ2-1
ASVISGRYNEQF
>TRBV9|TRBJ1-5
ASSPGTDQPQH
>TRBV12-3/TRBV12-4|TRBJ2-3
ASTPRDSRTDTQY
>TRBV7-9|TRBJ1-1
ASRLSLRDTEAF
>TRBV30|TRBJ2-1
AAWLSYNEQF
>TRBV2|TRBJ1-1
ASSLTSASNTEAF
>TRBV7-2|TRBJ2-1
ASSFGPHNEQF
>TRBV29-1|TRBJ1-1
SVGQLNTEAF
>TRBV10-3|TRBJ1-1
AITRQGETEAF
>TRBV3-1|TRBJ2-1
ASSQDTGYNEQF
>TRBV5-5|TRBJ1-1
ASSLVSGMGGMNTEAF
>TRBV20-1|TRBJ1-1
SARATPGEAF
>TRBV19|TRBJ2-7
ASSGRYYEQY
>TRBV15|TRBJ2-4
ATSTFGAGEAAKNIQY
>TRBV11-2|TRBJ2-2
ASTPQISGAGELF
>TRBV7-9|TRBJ2-5
ASSLAQETQY
>TRBV7-6|TRBJ2-7
ASSLDRSEQY
>TRBV28|TRBJ1-1
ASILSGARSTEAF
>TRBV27|TRBJ1-2
ASSLTGINYGYT
>TRBV5-1|TRBJ2-2
ASSQGSTGELF
>TRBV7-2|TRBJ2-1
ASSLARGGLRYEQF
>TRBV6-5|TRBJ2-5
ASSYNPGLAGERGTQY
>TRBV7-9|TRBJ2-2
ASSRTANTGELF
>TRBV12-3/TRBV12-4|TRBJ1-6
ASALSFWMQIKNNSPLH
>TRBV12-3/TRBV12-4|TRBJ1-1
ASALLDRNTEAF
>TRBV7-2|TRBJ2-2
ASSLAWTGSVSGELF
>TRBV5-6|TRBJ1-6
ASSSRDWSLSPLH
>TRBV25-1|TRBJ2-3
ASSDSGGITDTQY
>TRBV2|TRBJ2-7
ERSEEGYEQY
>TRBV12-3/TRBV12-4|TRBJ1-1
ASSPGTQNTEAF
>TRBV12-3/TRBV12-4|TRBJ2-1
ASSSRLASFPEQF
>TRBV20-1|TRBJ1-5
SARDDRYHSNQPQH
>TRBV7-9|TRBJ1-1
ASSLILMGEAF
>TRBV19|TRBJ2-1
ASSIILGGDEQF
>TRBV29-1|TRBJ1-2
SVGIEGDRS
>TRBV10-3|TRBJ2-3
AISGTILADSTDTQY
>TRBV29-1|TRBJ1-1
SVQGPEAF
>TRBV2|TRBJ2-6
ASSDTTGSHSSGANVLT
>TRBV28|TRBJ1-3
ASSSPGPISGNTIY
>TRBV7-9|TRBJ2-7
ASSSGQGFYEQY
>TRBV18|TRBJ1-5
ASSPPGTDNQPQH
>TRBV27|TRBJ2-3
ASTTDRDGTDTQY
>TRBV20-1|TRBJ2-1
SAHQGRSSYNEQF
>TRBV12-3/TRBV12-4|TRBJ2-3
ASSLRGGTDTQY
>TRBV13|TRBJ1-1
ASSLTGRYTEAF
>TRBV4-3|TRBJ2-7
ASSQDFAGFYEQY
>TRBV6-1|TRBJ1-1
ASNDRGFTEAF
>TRBV7-2|TRBJ1-1
ASSYRGAF
>TRBV12-3/TRBV12-4|TRBJ2-7
ASTPGAGTYEQY
>TRBV28|TRBJ2-7
ASSATTGLYEQY
>TRBV28|TRBJ2-1
ASSRTGREQF
>TRBV10-3|TRBJ1-1
AISGGTAEAF
>TRBV7-9|TRBJ1-1
ASSYRGRTGEAF
>TRBV2|TRBJ1-1
ASLRAMNTEAF